This T cell receptor (beta chain) is from a study of cytomegalovirus exposure and HLA in healthy donors. Regarding this clone: As yet, its antigen is unknown.

The CDR3 covers 17 residues. J lost 7 bases, V lost 5 bases, and 11 bases had no gene match. Germline CDR1 reads SGHAT; CDR2 reads FQNNGV. The primer mix had 60 Vbeta and 13 Jbeta primers. TCRdb's copy holds only in-frame clones and misses some; the assay was immunoSEQ multiplex PCR. The sample has around 170,000 clones, over 80% seen once; the top ten hold roughly 1.5%. Study results and caveats: Presence/absence analyses supposed approximately even sequencing depth among donors.

The V call is TRBV11-2, the J call TRBJ2-2; 12 bases are a match to TRBD1. The specimen sequenced was PBMCs. The TCR comes from a woman under 30 in good health and CMV-seronegative. CDR3: CASSARDRGLKDGELFF. The CDR3 region has the DNA TGTGCCAGCAGCGCAAGGGACAGGGGGCTAAAAGACGGGGAGCTGTTTTTT.